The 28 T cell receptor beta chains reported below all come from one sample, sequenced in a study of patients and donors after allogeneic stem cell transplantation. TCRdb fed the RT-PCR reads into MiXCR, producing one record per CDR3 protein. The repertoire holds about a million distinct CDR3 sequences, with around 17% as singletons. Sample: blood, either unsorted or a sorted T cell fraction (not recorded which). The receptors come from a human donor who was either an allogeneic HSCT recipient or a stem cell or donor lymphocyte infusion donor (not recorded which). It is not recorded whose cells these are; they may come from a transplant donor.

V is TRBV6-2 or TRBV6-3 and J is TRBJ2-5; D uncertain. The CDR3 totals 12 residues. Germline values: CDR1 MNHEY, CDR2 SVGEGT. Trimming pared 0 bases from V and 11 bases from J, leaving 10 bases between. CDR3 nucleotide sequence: TGTGCCAGCAGTTACTCGAACTACCAGCAGTACTTC. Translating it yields CASSYSNYQQYF.

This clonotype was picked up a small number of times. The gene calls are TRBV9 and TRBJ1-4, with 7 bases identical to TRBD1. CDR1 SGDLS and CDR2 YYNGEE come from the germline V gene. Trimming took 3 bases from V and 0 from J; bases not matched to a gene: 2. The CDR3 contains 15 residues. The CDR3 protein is CASSGDSATNEKLFF. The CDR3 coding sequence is TGTGCCAGCAGCGGGGACAGTGCAACTAATGAAAAACTGTTTTTT.

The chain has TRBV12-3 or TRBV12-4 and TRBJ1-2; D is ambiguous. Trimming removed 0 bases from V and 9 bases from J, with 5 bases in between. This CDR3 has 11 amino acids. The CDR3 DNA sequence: TGTGCCAGCAGTTTAGCGTTTAGCTACACCTTC. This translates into CASSLAFSYTF.

The CDR3 loop reads CASSRGSSSGNTIYF. As DNA, the CDR3 is TGTGCCAGCAGTCGGGGGTCGTCCTCTGGAAACACCATATATTTT. The chain couples TRBV25-1 to TRBJ1-3; possibly TRBD1 for D (5 bases). The CDR3 is 15 amino acids. Per germline, CDR1 MGHDK and CDR2 SYGVNS. Between the trimmed V and J ends, which lost 5 bases and 0 bases, there was a span of 11 bases.

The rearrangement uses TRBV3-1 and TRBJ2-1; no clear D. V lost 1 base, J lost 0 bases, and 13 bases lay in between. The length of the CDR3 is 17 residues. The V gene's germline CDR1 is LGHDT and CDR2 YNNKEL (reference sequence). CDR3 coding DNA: TGTGCCAGCAGCCAAGTTCCTTCGGCTAGCTCCTACAATGAGCAGTTCTTC. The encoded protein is CASSQVPSASSYNEQFF.

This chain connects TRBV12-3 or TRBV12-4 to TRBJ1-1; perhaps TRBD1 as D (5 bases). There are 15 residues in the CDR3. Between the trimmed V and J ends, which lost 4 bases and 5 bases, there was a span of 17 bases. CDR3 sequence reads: CASSYFVGGRTEAFF. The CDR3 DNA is TGTGCCAGCAGTTACTTCGTGGGGGGGAGGACTGAAGCTTTCTTT.

CDR3: CASTPESRVQETQYF. CDR3 coding DNA: TGTGCCAGCACCCCCGAGAGCAGGGTCCAAGAGACCCAGTACTTC. This rearrangement joins TRBV12-3 or TRBV12-4 to TRBJ2-5; tentatively, D is TRBD1 (5 bases). Deletions cut 7 bases from V and 1 base from J, with 16 bases between. This CDR3 is built from 15 residues.

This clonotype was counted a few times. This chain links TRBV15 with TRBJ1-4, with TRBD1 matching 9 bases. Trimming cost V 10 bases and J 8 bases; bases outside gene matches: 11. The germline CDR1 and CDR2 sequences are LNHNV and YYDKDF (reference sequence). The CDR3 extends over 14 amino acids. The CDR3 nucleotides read TGTGCCATCCGTAAACAGGGGGCGCTGGAAAAACTGTTTTTT. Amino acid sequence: CAIRKQGALEKLFF.

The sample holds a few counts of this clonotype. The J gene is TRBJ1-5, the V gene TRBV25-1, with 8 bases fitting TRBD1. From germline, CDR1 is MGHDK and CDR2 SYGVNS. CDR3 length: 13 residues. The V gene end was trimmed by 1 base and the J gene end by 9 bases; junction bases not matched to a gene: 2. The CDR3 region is CASSESDRGPQHF. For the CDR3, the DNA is TGTGCCAGCAGTGAATCCGACAGGGGGCCCCAGCATTTT.

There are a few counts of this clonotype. As DNA, the CDR3 is TGTGCCAGCAGTTTTCAACAGGGGGTTATTGAGCCCCAGCATTTT. Its protein is CASSFQQGVIEPQHF. The chain combines TRBV12-3 or TRBV12-4 with TRBJ1-5; 8 bases line up with TRBD1. Trimming removed 3 bases from V and 8 bases from J; junction bases left unmatched: 9. This CDR3 is built from 15 residues.

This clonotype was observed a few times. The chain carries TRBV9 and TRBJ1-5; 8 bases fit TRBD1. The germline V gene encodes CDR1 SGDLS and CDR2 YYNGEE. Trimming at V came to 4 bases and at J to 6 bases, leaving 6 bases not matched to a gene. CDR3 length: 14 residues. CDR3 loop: CASSPGQGTQPQHF. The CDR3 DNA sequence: TGTGCCAGCAGCCCCGGACAGGGTACTCAGCCCCAGCATTTT.

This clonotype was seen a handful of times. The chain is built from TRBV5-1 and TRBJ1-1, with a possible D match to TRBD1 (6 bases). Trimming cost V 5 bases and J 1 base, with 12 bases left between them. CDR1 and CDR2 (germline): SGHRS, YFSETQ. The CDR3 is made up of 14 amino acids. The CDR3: CASSRTVQNTEAFF. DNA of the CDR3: TGCGCCAGCAGTAGGACAGTTCAGAACACTGAAGCTTTCTTT.

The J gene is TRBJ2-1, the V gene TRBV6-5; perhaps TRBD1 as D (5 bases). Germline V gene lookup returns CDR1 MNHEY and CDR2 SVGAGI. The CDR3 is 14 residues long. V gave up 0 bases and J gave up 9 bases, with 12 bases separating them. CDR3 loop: CASSYSQGRREQFF. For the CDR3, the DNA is TGTGCCAGCAGTTACTCCCAGGGAAGGCGTGAGCAGTTCTTC.

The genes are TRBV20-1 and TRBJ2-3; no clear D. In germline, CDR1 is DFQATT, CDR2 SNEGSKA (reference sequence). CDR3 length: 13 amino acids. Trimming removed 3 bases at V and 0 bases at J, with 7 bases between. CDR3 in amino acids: CSARSQSTDTQYF. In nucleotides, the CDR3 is TGCAGTGCTAGGTCGCAAAGCACAGATACGCAGTATTTT.

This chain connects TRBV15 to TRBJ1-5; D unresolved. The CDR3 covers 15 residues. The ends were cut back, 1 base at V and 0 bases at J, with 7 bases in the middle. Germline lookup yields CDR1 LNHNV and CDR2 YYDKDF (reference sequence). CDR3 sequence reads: CATSRGPYSNQPQHF. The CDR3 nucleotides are TGTGCCACCAGCAGAGGCCCCTATAGCAATCAGCCCCAGCATTTT.

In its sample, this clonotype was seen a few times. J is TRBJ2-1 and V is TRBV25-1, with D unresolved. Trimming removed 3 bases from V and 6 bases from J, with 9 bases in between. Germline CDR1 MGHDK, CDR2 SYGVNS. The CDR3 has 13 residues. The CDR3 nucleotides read TGTGCCAGCAGTGATTTAGGCAGCAATGAGCAGTTCTTC. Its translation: CASSDLGSNEQFF.

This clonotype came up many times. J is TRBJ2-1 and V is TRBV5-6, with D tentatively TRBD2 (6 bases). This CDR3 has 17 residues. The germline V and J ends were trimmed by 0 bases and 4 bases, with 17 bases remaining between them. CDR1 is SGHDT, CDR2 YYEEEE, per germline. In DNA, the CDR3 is TGTGCCAGCAGCTTGGCCTTGGGAGCGGGTGCGTACAATGAGCAGTTCTTC. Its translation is CASSLALGAGAYNEQFF.

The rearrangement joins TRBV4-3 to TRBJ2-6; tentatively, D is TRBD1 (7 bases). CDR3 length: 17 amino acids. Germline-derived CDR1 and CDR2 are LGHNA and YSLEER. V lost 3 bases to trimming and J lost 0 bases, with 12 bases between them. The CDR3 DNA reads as TGCGCCAGCAGCCAGCGGGACAGTTCCTCTGGGGCCAACGTCCTGACTTTC. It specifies CASSQRDSSSGANVLTF.

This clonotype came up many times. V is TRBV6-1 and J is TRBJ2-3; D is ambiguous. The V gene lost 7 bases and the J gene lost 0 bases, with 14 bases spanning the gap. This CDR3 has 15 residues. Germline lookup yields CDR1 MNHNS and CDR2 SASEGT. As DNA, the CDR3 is TGTGCCAGCATCAAGGGTGAGACTAGCACAGATACGCAGTATTTT. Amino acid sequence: CASIKGETSTDTQYF.

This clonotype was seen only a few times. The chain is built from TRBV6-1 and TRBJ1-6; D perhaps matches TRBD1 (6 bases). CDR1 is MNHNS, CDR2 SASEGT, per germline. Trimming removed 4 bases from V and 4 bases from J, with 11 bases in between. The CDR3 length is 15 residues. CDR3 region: CASSGRTAYNSPLHF. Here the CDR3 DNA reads TGTGCCAGCAGTGGACGGACAGCTTATAATTCACCCCTCCACTTT.

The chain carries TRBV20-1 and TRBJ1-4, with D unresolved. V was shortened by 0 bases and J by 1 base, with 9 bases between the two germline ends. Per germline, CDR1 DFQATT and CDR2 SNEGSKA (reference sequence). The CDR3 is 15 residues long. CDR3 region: CSARDPRETNEKLFF. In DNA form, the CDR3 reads TGCAGTGCTAGAGATCCCCGGGAAACTAATGAAAAACTGTTTTTT.

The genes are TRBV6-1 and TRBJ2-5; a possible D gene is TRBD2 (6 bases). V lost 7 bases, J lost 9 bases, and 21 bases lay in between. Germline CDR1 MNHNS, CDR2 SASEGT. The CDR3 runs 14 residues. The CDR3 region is CASTMRGFTGSQYF. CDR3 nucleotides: TGTGCCAGCACCATGCGGGGATTCACCGGGTCCCAGTACTTC.

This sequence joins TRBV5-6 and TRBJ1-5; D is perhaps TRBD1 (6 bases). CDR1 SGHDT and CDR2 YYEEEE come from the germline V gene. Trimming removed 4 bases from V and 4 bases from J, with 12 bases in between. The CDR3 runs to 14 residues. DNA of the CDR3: TGTGCCAGCAGCACGGGGGCTAAAAATCAGCCCCAGCATTTT. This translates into CASSTGAKNQPQHF.

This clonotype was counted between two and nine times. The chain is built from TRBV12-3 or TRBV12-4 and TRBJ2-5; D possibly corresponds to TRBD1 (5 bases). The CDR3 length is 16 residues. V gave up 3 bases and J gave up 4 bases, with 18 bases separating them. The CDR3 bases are TGTGCCAGCAGTTTTGAGGCTGGGCAGCAGGGAGAGACCCAGTACTTC. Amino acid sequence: CASSFEAGQQGETQYF.

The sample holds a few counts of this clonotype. The CDR3 bases are TGCAGTGCTGGCAGGGTGCGCACTGAAGCTTTCTTT. It translates to CSAGRVRTEAFF. The chain employs TRBV20-1 and TRBJ1-1; D perhaps matches TRBD1 (5 bases). Trimming left V 5 bases short and J 4 bases short, with 11 bases between. The CDR3 has 12 amino acids. The germline gives CDR1 DFQATT, CDR2 SNEGSKA (reference sequence).

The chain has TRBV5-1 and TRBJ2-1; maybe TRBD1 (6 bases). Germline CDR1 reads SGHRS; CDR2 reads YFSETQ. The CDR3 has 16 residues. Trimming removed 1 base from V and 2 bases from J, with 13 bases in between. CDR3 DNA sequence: TGCGCCAGCAGCTTGACAGGACAGCTGACCTACAATGAGCAGTTCTTC. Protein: CASSLTGQLTYNEQFF.

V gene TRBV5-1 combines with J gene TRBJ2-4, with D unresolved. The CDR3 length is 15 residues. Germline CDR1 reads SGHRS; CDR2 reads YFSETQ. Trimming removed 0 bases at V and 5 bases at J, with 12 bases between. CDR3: CASSLETPTQNIQYF. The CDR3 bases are TGCGCCAGCAGCTTGGAAACCCCGACGCAAAACATTCAGTACTTC.

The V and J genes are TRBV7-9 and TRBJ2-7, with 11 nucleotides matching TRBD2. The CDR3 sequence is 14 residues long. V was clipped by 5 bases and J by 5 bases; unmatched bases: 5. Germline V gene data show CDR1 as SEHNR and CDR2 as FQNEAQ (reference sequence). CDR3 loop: CASSPMTSGNEQYF. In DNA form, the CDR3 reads TGTGCCAGCAGCCCCATGACTAGCGGGAACGAGCAGTACTTC.